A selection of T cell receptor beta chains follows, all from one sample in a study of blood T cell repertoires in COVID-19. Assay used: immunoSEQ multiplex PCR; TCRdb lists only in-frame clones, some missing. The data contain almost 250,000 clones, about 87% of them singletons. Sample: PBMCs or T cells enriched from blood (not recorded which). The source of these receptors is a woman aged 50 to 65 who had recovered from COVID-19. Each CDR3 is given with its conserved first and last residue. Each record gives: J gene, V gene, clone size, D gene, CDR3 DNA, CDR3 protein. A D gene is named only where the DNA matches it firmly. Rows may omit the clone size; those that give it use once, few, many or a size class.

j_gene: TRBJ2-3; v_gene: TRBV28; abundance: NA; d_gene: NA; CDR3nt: TGTGCCAGCAGTTTGAGACAGCCAGATACGCAGTATTTT; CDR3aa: CASSLRQPDTQYF
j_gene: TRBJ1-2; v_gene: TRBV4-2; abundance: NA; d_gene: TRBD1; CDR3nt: TGTGCCAGCAGACCTCAGGGGGTCTATGGCTACACCTTC; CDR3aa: CASRPQGVYGYTF
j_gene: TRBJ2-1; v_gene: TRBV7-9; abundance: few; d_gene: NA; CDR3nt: TGTGCCAGCAGCCCAGGCTATGAGCAGTTCTTC; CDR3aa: CASSPGYEQFF
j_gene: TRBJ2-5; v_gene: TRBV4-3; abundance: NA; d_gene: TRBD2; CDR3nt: TGCGCCAGCAGCCAAGGGACTAGCGGGAGGGAGACCCAGTACTTC; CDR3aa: CASSQGTSGRETQYF
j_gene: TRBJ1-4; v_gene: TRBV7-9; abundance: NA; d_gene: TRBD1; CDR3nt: TGTGCCAGCAGCCAACAGGGGGGGAATGAAAAACTGTTTTTT; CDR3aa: CASSQQGGNEKLFF
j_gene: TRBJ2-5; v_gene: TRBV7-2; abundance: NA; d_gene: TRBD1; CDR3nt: TGTGCCAGCAGCCCCGACAGGGCCCCAAGAGAGACCCAGTACTTC; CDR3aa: CASSPDRAPRETQYF
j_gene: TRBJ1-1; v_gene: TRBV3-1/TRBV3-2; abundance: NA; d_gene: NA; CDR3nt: TGTGCCAGCAGCCCCGGAGGGGGGGCGAGCACTGAAGCTTTCTTT; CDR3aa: CASSPGGGASTEAFF
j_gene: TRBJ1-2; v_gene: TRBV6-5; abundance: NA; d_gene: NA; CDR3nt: TGTGCCAGCAGTTACTCGCACCCGGACTATGGCTACACCTTC; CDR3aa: CASSYSHPDYGYTF
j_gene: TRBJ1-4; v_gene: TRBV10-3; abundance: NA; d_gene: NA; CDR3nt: TGTGCCATCAGTGCCAGGCATCATGAAAAACTGTTTTTT; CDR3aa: CAISARHHEKLFF
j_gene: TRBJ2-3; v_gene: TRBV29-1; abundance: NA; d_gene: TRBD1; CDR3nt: TGCAGCGTTGATGGGTCGACAGGGGACGCCACAGATACGCAGTATTTT; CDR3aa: CSVDGSTGDATDTQYF
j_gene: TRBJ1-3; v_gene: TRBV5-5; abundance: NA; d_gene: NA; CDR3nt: TGTGCCAGCAGCTTGTTGGGGGGATCGGTTGGAAACACCATATATTTT; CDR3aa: CASSLLGGSVGNTIYF
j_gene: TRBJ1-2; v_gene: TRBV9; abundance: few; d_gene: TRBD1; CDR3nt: TGTGCCAGCAGCGTTTCGGACAGGCCTTATACTAACTATGGCTACACCTTC; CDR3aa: CASSVSDRPYTNYGYTF
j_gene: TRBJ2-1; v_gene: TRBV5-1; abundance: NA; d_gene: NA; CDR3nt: TGCGCCAGCAGCTTCCACTGGACATCTAGCGAGTACAATGAGCAGTTCTTC; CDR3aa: CASSFHWTSSEYNEQFF
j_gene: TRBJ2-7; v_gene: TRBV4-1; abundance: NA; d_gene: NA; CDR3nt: TGCGCCAGCAGCCAAGTTGGCCAGGGTAGTAGTTACGAGCAGTACTTC; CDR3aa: CASSQVGQGSSYEQYF
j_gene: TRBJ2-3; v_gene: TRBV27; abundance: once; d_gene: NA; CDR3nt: TGTGCCAGCAGTTTAAAGGGGGATACGCAGTATTTT; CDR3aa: CASSLKGDTQYF
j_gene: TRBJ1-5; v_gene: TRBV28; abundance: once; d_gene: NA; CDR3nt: TGTGCCAGCAGCCTAACGGGAATCCGGGATCAGCCCCAGCATTTT; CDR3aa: CASSLTGIRDQPQHF
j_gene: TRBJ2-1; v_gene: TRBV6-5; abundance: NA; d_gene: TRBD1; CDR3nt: TGTGCCAGTCCAGGGGGCGCGTCCTACAATGAGCAGTTCTTC; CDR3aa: CASPGGASYNEQFF
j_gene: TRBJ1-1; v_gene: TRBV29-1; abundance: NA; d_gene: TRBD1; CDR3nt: TGCAGCGCCAAACAGGGGGCCGACACTGAAGCTTTCTTT; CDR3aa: CSAKQGADTEAFF
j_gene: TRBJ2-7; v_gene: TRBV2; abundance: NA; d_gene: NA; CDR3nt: TGTGCCAGCAGTGAAGGGACTAACGAGCAGTACTTC; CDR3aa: CASSEGTNEQYF
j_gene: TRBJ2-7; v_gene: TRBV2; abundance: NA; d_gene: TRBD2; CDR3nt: TGTGCCAGCAACCAACGGGCTAGCGGGGGCTACGAGCAGTACTTC; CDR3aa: CASNQRASGGYEQYF
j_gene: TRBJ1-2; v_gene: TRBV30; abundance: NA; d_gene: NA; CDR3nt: TGTGCCTGGAGTTCCCCTGGACTGACTAACTATGGCTACACCTTC; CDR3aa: CAWSSPGLTNYGYTF
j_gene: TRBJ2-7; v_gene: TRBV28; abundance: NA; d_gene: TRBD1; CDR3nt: TGTGCCAGCAGTCCCGGGACAGGTTTATACGAGCAGTACTTC; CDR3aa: CASSPGTGLYEQYF
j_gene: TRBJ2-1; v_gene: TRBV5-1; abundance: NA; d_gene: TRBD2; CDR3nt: TGCGCCAGCAGCTTCCTAGCGGGAGACTCCTACAATGAGCAGTTCTTC; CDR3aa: CASSFLAGDSYNEQFF
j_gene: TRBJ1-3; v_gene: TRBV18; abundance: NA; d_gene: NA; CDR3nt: TGTGCCAGCTCACCGGGGGGGGAAGCCTCTGGAAACACCATATATTTT; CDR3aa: CASSPGGEASGNTIYF
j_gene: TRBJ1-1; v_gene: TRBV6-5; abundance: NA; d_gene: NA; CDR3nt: TGTGCCAGCAGTCGCCGCGGTACCATGAACACTGAAGCTTTCTTT; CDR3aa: CASSRRGTMNTEAFF
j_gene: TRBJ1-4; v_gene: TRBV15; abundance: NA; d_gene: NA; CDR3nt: TGTGCCACCAGCACCCTAGAGGTGACAGGCGCAACTAATGAAAAACTGTTTTTT; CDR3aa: CATSTLEVTGATNEKLFF
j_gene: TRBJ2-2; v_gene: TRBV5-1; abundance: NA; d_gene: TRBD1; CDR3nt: TGCGCCAGCAGCCCGCCGGGACAGGGTACAGCCGGGGAGCTGTTTTTT; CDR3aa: CASSPPGQGTAGELFF
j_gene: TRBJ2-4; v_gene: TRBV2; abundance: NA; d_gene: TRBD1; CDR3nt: TGTGCCAGCAGTGCGACAGGGGAAGCCAAAAACATTCAGTACTTC; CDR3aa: CASSATGEAKNIQYF
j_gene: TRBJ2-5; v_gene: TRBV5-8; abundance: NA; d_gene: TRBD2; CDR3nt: TGTGCCAGCAGCTTGGAACTAGCGGGAGAAGGAGAGACCCAGTACTTC; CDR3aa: CASSLELAGEGETQYF
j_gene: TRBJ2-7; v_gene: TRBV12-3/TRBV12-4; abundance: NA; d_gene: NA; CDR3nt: TGTGCCAGCAGTGAGACAGCCTACGAGCAGTACTTC; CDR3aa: CASSETAYEQYF
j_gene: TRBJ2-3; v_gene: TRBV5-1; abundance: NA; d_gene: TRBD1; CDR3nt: TGCGCCAGCAGCAAGGGACAGGTAGATACGCAGTATTTT; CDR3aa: CASSKGQVDTQYF
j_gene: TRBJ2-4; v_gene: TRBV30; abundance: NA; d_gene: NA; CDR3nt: TGTGCCTGGAGTGATATAGCGGCCAAAAACATTCAGTACTTC; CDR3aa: CAWSDIAAKNIQYF
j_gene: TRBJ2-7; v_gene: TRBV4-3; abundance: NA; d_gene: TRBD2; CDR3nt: TGCGCCAGCAGCCAAATAACGCGGGGGGGCCTTTACGAGCAGTACTTC; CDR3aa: CASSQITRGGLYEQYF
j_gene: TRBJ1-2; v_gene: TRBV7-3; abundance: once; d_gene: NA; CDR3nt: TGTGCCAGCAGCATAGACAGAGCGGGGATCGGCTACACCTTC; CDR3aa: CASSIDRAGIGYTF
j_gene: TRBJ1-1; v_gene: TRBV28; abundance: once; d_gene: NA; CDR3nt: TGTGCCAGCAGTTTAGGGTCTCGGGGGGAAGCTTTCTTT; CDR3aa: CASSLGSRGEAFF
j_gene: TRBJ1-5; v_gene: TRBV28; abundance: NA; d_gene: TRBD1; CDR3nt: TGTGCCAGCATTACCGGGACAGGGGGCGTCGGCAATCAGCCCCAGCATTTT; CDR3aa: CASITGTGGVGNQPQHF
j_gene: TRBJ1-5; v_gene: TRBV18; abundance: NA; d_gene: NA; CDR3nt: TGTGCCAGCTCACCAGTACAGGATAGCAATCAGCCCCAGCATTTT; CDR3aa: CASSPVQDSNQPQHF
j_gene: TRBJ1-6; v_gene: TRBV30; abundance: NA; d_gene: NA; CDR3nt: TGTGCCGTACAGGGTCAATCGTATCCCCTCCACTTT; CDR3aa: CAVQGQSYPLHF
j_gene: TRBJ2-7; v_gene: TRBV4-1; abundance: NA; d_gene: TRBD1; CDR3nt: TGCGCCAGCAGCCAAGCCCCGGGGACAGCCTACGAGCAGTACTTC; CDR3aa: CASSQAPGTAYEQYF
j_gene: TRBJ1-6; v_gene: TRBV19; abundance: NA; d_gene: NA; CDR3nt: TGTGCCAGTAGTTCAGATTATGGGAGAAATTCACCCCTCCACTTT; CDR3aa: CASSSDYGRNSPLHF
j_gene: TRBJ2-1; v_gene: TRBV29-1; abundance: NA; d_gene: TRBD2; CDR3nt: TGCAGCGTCAGTAAGCGGGGCAACTACAATGAGCAGTTCTTC; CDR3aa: CSVSKRGNYNEQFF
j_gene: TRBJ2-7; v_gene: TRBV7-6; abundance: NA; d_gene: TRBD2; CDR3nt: TGTGCCAGCAGCGGGGGAGGGTACGACGAGCAGTACTTC; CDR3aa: CASSGGGYDEQYF